This TCR beta chain was obtained from a study of cytomegalovirus exposure and HLA in healthy donors. The germline V gene has CDR1 SGHTA and CDR2 FQGNSA. The CDR3 length is 12 residues. The ends lost 6 bases at V and 7 bases at J; junction bases unmatched: 5. The study's findings and limits: Cytomegalovirus status was reportedly diagnosed by the classifier with high specificity and sensitivity. TCR beta V- and J-gene trimming, according to a later analysis, was linked to a missense DCLRE1C variant.

With 60 Vbeta and 13 Jbeta primers, the PCR was carried out. Method: immunoSEQ multiplex PCR; TCRdb's copy keeps in-frame clones and lacks some. The repertoire holds about 120,000 clones, under 85% seen once, with around 1.5% in the top ten. As concerns this clone: Its antigen remains unknown.

This chain connects TRBV7-2 to TRBJ1-1, with 7 bases that match TRBD1. This TCR derives from a woman aged 18-29 years in good health and CMV-seronegative. The sample comprised PBMCs. In DNA form, the CDR3 reads TGTGCCAGCAGACTGGACAGGAGTGAAGCTTTCTTT. Translated: CASRLDRSEAFF. The variable domain in full, completed from reference TRBV7-2 and TRBJ1-1, reads GAGVSQSPSNKVTEKGKDVELRCDPISGHTALYWYRQSLGQGLEFLIYFQGNSAPDKSGLPSDRFSAERTGGSVSTLTIQRTQQEDSAVYLCASRLDRSEAFFGQGTRLTVV.